The T cell receptor beta chain described here comes from a study of PD-L1 blockade in urothelial cancer. Study background: Males with bladder-origin urothelial cancer made up about 90% of the roughly 29 patients.

V gave up 4 bases and J gave up 3 bases, with 13 bases separating them. This CDR3 region has 15 residues. From germline, CDR1 is MGHDK and CDR2 SYGVNS. A spike-in of synthetic TCR analog templates was added to each PCR. Assay: immunoSEQ multiplex PCR; the TCRdb copy retains only in-frame clones and omits some. The table includes 20,000 to 30,000 clones, around nine tenths detected once. This rearrangement joins TRBV25-1 to TRBJ2-1, with D tentatively TRBD2 (6 bases). Here the sequenced sample was PBMCs, taken around atezolizumab (anti-PD-L1) treatment. This TCR was sampled from a man between 60 and 75 years old with urothelial cancer. The CDR3 reads CASSVTRLFYNEQFF. CDR3 nucleotides: TGTGCCAGCAGTGTGACTAGACTCTTCTACAATGAGCAGTTCTTC.